The 27 T cell receptor beta chains below were found in one sample sequenced in a study of control samples from healthy donors and cancer patients. Only in-frame clones appear in the TCRdb table, and some are missing; sequencing was by immunoSEQ multiplex PCR. This table holds around 140,000 clones, roughly nine tenths found once. Sequenced material: blood. Receptor source: a man between 18 and 35 years old in good health.

This sequence joins TRBV6-2 or TRBV6-3 and TRBJ1-2; 7 bases map to TRBD1. Germline V lookup: CDR1 MNHEY, CDR2 SVGEGT. The CDR3 runs to 15 residues. The V and J ends lost 7 bases and 2 bases, in that order; junction bases with no gene match: 10. In DNA, the CDR3 is TGTGCCAGCACCCCTACGGGGACAGTCAACTATGGCTACACCTTC. Its protein product is CASTPTGTVNYGYTF.

This chain links TRBV6-5 with TRBJ2-7; D possibly corresponds to TRBD1 (5 bases). Trimming removed 0 bases from V and 7 bases from J, with 10 bases in between. The CDR3 has 13 amino acids. CDR1 MNHEY and CDR2 SVGAGI come from the germline V gene. The CDR3, as DNA: TGTGCCAGCAGTTACTCCAGGGTAGGGGAGCAGTACTTC. This encodes CASSYSRVGEQYF.

The table lists this clone with a count of one. V gene TRBV27 combines with J gene TRBJ2-3; unclear D gene. CDR1 MNHEY and CDR2 SMNVEV come from the germline V gene (reference sequence). The V end was cut by 3 bases, the J end by 5 bases, with 6 bases between. The CDR3 length is 12 residues. Here the CDR3 reads CASSFSLDTQYF. CDR3 in DNA: TGTGCCAGCAGTTTCTCTTTAGATACGCAGTATTTT.

V gene TRBV6-2 or TRBV6-3 combines with J gene TRBJ2-1; 12 bases map to TRBD2. J was trimmed by 5 bases and V by 2 bases; bases with no gene match: 4. In germline, CDR1 is MNHEY, CDR2 SVGEGT. The CDR3 is 16 amino acids. For the CDR3, the DNA is TGTGCCAGCAGTTACCCCCGACTAGCGGGGGACAATGAGCAGTTCTTC. It codes for CASSYPRLAGDNEQFF.

The chain has TRBV6-5 and TRBJ2-7; 10 nucleotides match TRBD1. Germline trimming cut 10 bases from V and 3 bases from J; bases unmatched to any gene: 9. Germline CDR1 is MNHEY and CDR2 is SVGAGI. The CDR3 is made up of 14 amino acids. Here the CDR3 reads CATGSRDRGYEQYF. The CDR3 region has the DNA TGTGCCACCGGGAGCCGGGACAGGGGCTACGAGCAGTACTTC.

This sequence joins TRBV29-1 and TRBJ2-7, with D perhaps TRBD1 (6 bases). The CDR3 has 13 amino acids. CDR1 and CDR2 from the germline V gene are SQVTM and ANQGSEA. Here the CDR3 reads CSGRGQLNDEQYF. The CDR3 DNA follows: TGCAGTGGGAGAGGACAGCTGAACGACGAGCAGTACTTC.

The chain carries TRBV29-1 and TRBJ1-1, with 7 bases identical to TRBD1. CDR1 and CDR2 from the germline V gene are SQVTM and ANQGSEA. With 6 bases clipped from V and 1 base from J, the junction kept 5 bases outside the gene matches. The CDR3 loop spans 13 amino acids. The CDR3 region is CSVSDRANTEAFF. The CDR3 region has the DNA TGCAGCGTATCCGACAGGGCGAACACTGAAGCTTTCTTT.

This clone was detected only a few times. CDR3 DNA sequence: TGTGCCAGCAGCCAAGAGTGGGATGGGACTGAAAAACTGTTTTTT. Translating it yields CASSQEWDGTEKLFF. The chain joins TRBV4-2 to TRBJ1-4, with D possibly matching TRBD1 (5 bases). Germline V CDR1 and CDR2: LGHNA, YNFKEQ. The V end lost 0 bases, the J end lost 7 bases, and 12 bases lay between the germline ends. CDR3 length: 15 amino acids.

This sequence joins TRBV5-5 and TRBJ1-5; TRBD1 matches at 11 bases. The CDR3 sequence is 14 residues long. J gave up 7 bases and V 4 bases, and 4 bases lay outside the gene matches. Germline assignment: CDR1 SGHKS and CDR2 YYEKEE (reference sequence). CDR3 loop: CASSPGQGVQPQHF. The CDR3 DNA is TGTGCCAGCAGCCCGGGACAGGGGGTCCAGCCCCAGCATTTT.

The genes are TRBV4-1 and TRBJ2-1, with D possibly being TRBD1 (5 bases). CDR1 and CDR2 from the germline V gene are MGHRA and YSYEKL. V lost 1 base, J lost 4 bases, and 11 bases lay in between. This CDR3 has 15 residues. Here the CDR3 reads CASSQAREMYNEQFF. The CDR3 bases are TGCGCCAGCAGCCAAGCCAGGGAAATGTACAATGAGCAGTTCTTC.

J is TRBJ1-2 and V is TRBV6-1, with 9 bases matching TRBD1. This CDR3 is 16 amino acids long. The germline V gene has CDR1 MNHNS and CDR2 SASEGT. Germline trimming cut 0 bases from V and 4 bases from J; bases unmatched to any gene: 6. The CDR3 coding sequence is TGTGCCAGCAGTGAAGCGCACGGACAGGGGACCTATGGCTACACCTTC. Protein product: CASSEAHGQGTYGYTF.

This clone came up a few times. The chain links TRBV28 to TRBJ2-4; the D call may be TRBD1 or TRBD2 (5 bases each). CDR1 and CDR2 from the germline V gene are MDHEN and SYDVKM. V lost 3 bases to trimming and J lost 8 bases, with 8 bases between them. The CDR3 loop spans 12 amino acids. The CDR3 region is CASSFLGDIQYF. The CDR3 DNA follows: TGTGCCAGCAGTTTCCTGGGGGACATTCAGTACTTC.

The chain is built from TRBV28 and TRBJ1-1; D perhaps matches TRBD1 (6 bases). The CDR3 sequence is 14 residues long. V lost 6 bases and J 5 bases, leaving 16 bases between the germline ends. The germline CDR1 and CDR2 sequences are MDHEN and SYDVKM. This CDR3 reads CASRRSGDGTEAFF. For the CDR3, the DNA is TGTGCCAGCAGACGGTCAGGGGATGGGACTGAAGCTTTCTTT.

V is TRBV19 and J is TRBJ2-2; 8 nucleotides agree with TRBD1. The CDR3 runs to 15 residues. The V and J ends lost 3 bases and 3 bases, in that order; junction bases with no gene match: 3. The germline gives CDR1 LNHDA, CDR2 SQIVND (reference sequence). The DNA of the CDR3 is TGTGCCAGTAGTATCTCAGGGGGCTACACCGGGGAGCTGTTTTTT. As protein: CASSISGGYTGELFF.

This sequence joins TRBV25-1 and TRBJ2-2, with 10 nucleotides matching TRBD1. Germline V gives CDR1 MGHDK, CDR2 SYGVNS. V gave up 5 bases and J gave up 5 bases; unmatched junction bases: 5. CDR3 length: 15 amino acids. CDR3 region: CASSRQGARTGELFF. The CDR3 DNA is TGTGCCAGCAGTCGACAGGGGGCGAGGACCGGGGAGCTGTTTTTT.

The chain couples TRBV3-1 (or the pseudogene TRBV3-2) to TRBJ2-5; TRBD2 matches at 8 bases. Germline assignment: CDR1 LGHDT and CDR2 YNNKEL (reference sequence). CDR3 size: 16 residues. The J segment lost 4 bases and the V segment lost 1 base, leaving 8 bases of the junction unmatched. The CDR3 DNA reads as TGTGCCAGCAGCCAAGGGGTGAGCGGGGGTGCAGAGACCCAGTACTTC. Encoded protein: CASSQGVSGGAETQYF.

The genes are TRBV4-1 and TRBJ1-1, with D perhaps TRBD1 (5 bases). V was pared by 2 bases and J by 5 bases, with 15 bases between. Germline loops: CDR1 MGHRA, CDR2 YSYEKL. This CDR3 has 15 amino acids. The CDR3 DNA sequence: TGCGCCAGCAGCCAAACCGGGGGAGGAGGAACTGAAGCTTTCTTT. Translating it yields CASSQTGGGGTEAFF.

V is TRBV4-2 and J is TRBJ2-1; 7 positions agree with TRBD1. This CDR3 is 15 amino acids long. J lost 5 bases, V lost 1 base, and 5 bases had no gene match. CDR1 is LGHNA and CDR2 is YNFKEQ in the germline V gene. The chain's CDR3 is CASSQGTGADNEQFF. CDR3 DNA sequence: TGTGCCAGCAGCCAAGGAACAGGGGCGGACAATGAGCAGTTCTTC.

The V gene is TRBV7-9, the J gene TRBJ1-6; 10 positions match TRBD1. The V and J ends lost 3 bases and 9 bases, in that order; junction bases with no gene match: 5. In germline, CDR1 is SEHNR, CDR2 FQNEAQ (reference sequence). The CDR3 sequence is 15 residues long. The CDR3 nucleotides read TGTGCCAGCAGCTTCGACAGGGGGCACGGTTCACCCCTCCACTTT. It yields the protein CASSFDRGHGSPLHF. Variable domain in full (rest from reference TRBV7-9 and TRBJ1-6): DTGVSQNPRHKITKRGQNVTFRCDPISEHNRLYWYRQTLGQGPEFLTYFQNEAQLEKSRLLSDRFSAERPKGSFSTLEIQRTEQGDSAMYLCASSFDRGHGSPLHFGNGTRLTVT.

This chain connects TRBV6-5 to TRBJ1-4; 11 bases align to TRBD1. CDR3 length: 14 amino acids. V shed 6 bases and J 5 bases; nucleotides not matched to a gene: 2. Germline CDR1 is MNHEY and CDR2 is SVGAGI. The CDR3 DNA reads as TGTGCCAGCAGGGGGACAGGGGGGAATGAAAAACTGTTTTTT. Encoded protein: CASRGTGGNEKLFF.

The rearrangement joins TRBV2 to TRBJ2-7; weak D call: TRBD1 (5 bases). V shed 1 base and J shed 0 bases, with 10 bases lying between them. This CDR3 comprises 15 residues. CDR1 and CDR2 (germline): SNHLY, FYNNEI. CDR3 loop: CASSEGQLSSYEQYF. The CDR3 DNA sequence: TGTGCCAGCAGTGAAGGACAGCTTAGCTCCTACGAGCAGTACTTC.

This clone has just one count. The chain is built from TRBV10-2 and TRBJ2-3; D possibly corresponds to TRBD2 (6 bases). The V gene lost 8 bases and the J gene lost 2 bases, with 11 bases spanning the gap. Germline CDR1 is WSHSY and CDR2 is SAAADI. This CDR3 has 13 amino acids. CDR3 nucleotide sequence: TGCGCCAGCTTGGGGGAGGACACAGATACGCAGTATTTT. Its translation: CASLGEDTDTQYF.

The chain joins TRBV6-5 to TRBJ2-3; no reliable D call. The V end lost 6 bases, the J end lost 1 base, and 11 bases lay between the germline ends. CDR3 length: 14 amino acids. The germline gives CDR1 MNHEY, CDR2 SVGAGI. CDR3 sequence: CASSPIRGTDTQYF. CDR3 DNA: TGTGCCAGCAGCCCGATAAGGGGCACAGATACGCAGTATTTT.

The chain uses TRBV2 and TRBJ2-7; 7 nucleotides line up with TRBD2. CDR1 SNHLY and CDR2 FYNNEI come from the germline V gene. J was trimmed by 7 bases and V by 7 bases; bases with no gene match: 7. CDR3 size: 12 residues. Here the CDR3 DNA reads TGTGCCAGCACCGGCGGGGGTTGGGAGCAGTACTTC. Amino acids: CASTGGGWEQYF.

The rearrangement joins TRBV29-1 to TRBJ1-1; D might be TRBD1 (6 bases). With 7 bases removed from V and 0 bases from J, the gap between germline ends came to 12 bases. This CDR3 has 13 amino acids. The germline V gene encodes CDR1 SQVTM and CDR2 ANQGSEA. The CDR3 sequence: CSGEGGMNTEAFF. The CDR3 DNA follows: TGCAGCGGCGAGGGGGGAATGAACACTGAAGCTTTCTTT. Variable domain in full (rest from reference TRBV29-1 and TRBJ1-1): SAVISQKPSRDICQRGTSLTIQCQVDSQVTMMFWYRQQPGQSLTLIATANQGSEATYESGFVIDKFPISRPNLTFSTLTVSNMSPEDSSIYLCSGEGGMNTEAFFGQGTRLTVV.

The rearrangement links TRBV25-1 to TRBJ1-1, with unresolved D. V was cut by 11 bases and J by 9 bases, with 7 bases left in between. This CDR3 has 8 amino acids. CDR1 is MGHDK, CDR2 SYGVNS, per germline. In DNA, the CDR3 is TGTGCCGGGTCTCAAGCTTTCTTT. Translation gives CAGSQAFF.

The chain joins TRBV5-1 to TRBJ2-3, with TRBD2 matching 9 bases. This CDR3 contains 16 residues. The germline V gene encodes CDR1 SGHRS and CDR2 YFSETQ. The V gene end was trimmed by 0 bases and the J gene end by 3 bases; junction bases not matched to a gene: 5. The CDR3 spells CASSLGGGAGTDTQYF. CDR3 nucleotide sequence: TGCGCCAGCAGCTTGGGCGGGGGGGCCGGAACAGATACGCAGTATTTT.